This T cell receptor (beta chain) was profiled in a study of blood T cell repertoires in COVID-19. CDR3 length equals 14 residues. In the original analysis: Quantification of nucleated cells was approximated via reference gene primer amplification. Measured with immunoSEQ multiplex PCR; TCRdb has only the in-frame clones, and not every one. For V, J and clone size, that table is used; D and trimming come from the DNA. There are tens of thousands of clones in the sample; about 86% occur only once, and under 7.5% lies in the top ten. The source is a woman in her fifties or sixties with COVID-19, enrolled during active disease. Sequencing was done on a sample of peripheral blood. The chain recombines TRBV21-1 with TRBJ1-3. TRBV21-1 is reported as a pseudogene. CDR3 loop: CASRELLSGNTIYF. CDR3 sequence (DNA): TGTGCCAGCAGAGAACTCCTCTCTGGAAACACCATATATTTT.